The rows below give T cell receptor beta chains drawn from one sample of a study of CD8 T cells in Susac syndrome. Using its own MiXCR run on the immunoSEQ multiplex PCR reads, TCRdb lists one record per CDR3 protein. The table includes around 130,000 distinct CDR3 sequences, around nine tenths detected once. Sequencing input: CD8+ T cells from PBMCs. These receptors were taken from a human donor with multiple sclerosis. Each CDR3 is given with its conserved first and last residue. A D gene is named only where the DNA matches it firmly. Clone sizes are given selectively: once, few, many, or a class where the clone is expanded.

cdr3_aa: CSARLANTGELFF
cdr3_nt: TGCAGTGCTAGGTTGGCGAACACCGGGGAGCTGTTTTTT
d_call: NA
v_call: TRBV20-1
clone_size: NA
j_call: TRBJ2-2

cdr3_aa: CASSLELTNEKLFF
cdr3_nt: TGTGCCAGCAGCTTAGAGCTGACTAATGAAAAACTGTTTTTT
d_call: NA
v_call: TRBV7-8
clone_size: NA
j_call: TRBJ1-4

cdr3_aa: CASSFEGRVHEQYF
cdr3_nt: TGTGCCAGCAGTTTTGAAGGGAGGGTCCACGAGCAGTACTTC
d_call: TRBD2
v_call: TRBV27
clone_size: NA
j_call: TRBJ2-7

cdr3_aa: CSASPLTMRSEETQYF
cdr3_nt: TGCAGTGCTTCTCCTCTGACGATGCGTTCCGAAGAGACCCAGTACTTC
d_call: NA
v_call: TRBV20-1
clone_size: NA
j_call: TRBJ2-5

cdr3_aa: CASSVTTYNEQFF
cdr3_nt: TGTGCCAGCAGTGTTACTACTTACAATGAGCAGTTCTTC
d_call: NA
v_call: TRBV12-3/TRBV12-4
clone_size: NA
j_call: TRBJ2-1

cdr3_aa: CASSRLGFSSYNEQFF
cdr3_nt: TGTGCCAGCAGTCGCCTAGGCTTTAGCTCCTACAATGAGCAGTTCTTC
d_call: NA
v_call: TRBV6-2/TRBV6-3
clone_size: NA
j_call: TRBJ2-1

cdr3_aa: CASSSSGASYNEQFF
cdr3_nt: TGTGCCAGCAGTTCTAGTGGGGCCTCCTACAATGAGCAGTTCTTC
d_call: NA
v_call: TRBV9
clone_size: NA
j_call: TRBJ2-1

cdr3_aa: CASRPDRSEKLFF
cdr3_nt: TGTGCCAGCAGACCCGACAGGAGTGAAAAACTGTTTTTT
d_call: NA
v_call: TRBV7-9
clone_size: NA
j_call: TRBJ1-4

cdr3_aa: CASSVGGGGETQYF
cdr3_nt: TGTGCCAGCAGCGTAGGTGGGGGTGGAGAGACCCAGTACTTC
d_call: NA
v_call: TRBV9
clone_size: NA
j_call: TRBJ2-5

cdr3_aa: CASSQVTPDYGYTF
cdr3_nt: TGTGCCAGCAGCCAAGTCACTCCGGACTATGGCTACACCTTC
d_call: NA
v_call: TRBV3-1
clone_size: NA
j_call: TRBJ1-2

cdr3_aa: CASSEGTSGRAVYEQYF
cdr3_nt: TGTGCCAGCAGTGAAGGGACTAGCGGGAGGGCCGTCTACGAGCAGTACTTC
d_call: TRBD2
v_call: TRBV25-1
clone_size: NA
j_call: TRBJ2-7

cdr3_aa: CASSPYLGELFF
cdr3_nt: TGTGCCAGCAGCCCATACCTCGGGGAGCTGTTTTTT
d_call: NA
v_call: TRBV12-3/TRBV12-4
clone_size: NA
j_call: TRBJ2-2

cdr3_aa: CASSETGRDQPQHF
cdr3_nt: TGCGCCAGCAGCGAGACAGGGCGAGATCAGCCCCAGCATTTT
d_call: TRBD1
v_call: TRBV5-1
clone_size: NA
j_call: TRBJ1-5

cdr3_aa: CASSQEQVIYNEQFF
cdr3_nt: TGCGCCAGCAGCCAGGAGCAGGTTATCTACAATGAGCAGTTCTTC
d_call: NA
v_call: TRBV4-1
clone_size: NA
j_call: TRBJ2-1

cdr3_aa: CASSVEGEDWKSSYNEQFF
cdr3_nt: TGTGCCAGCAGCGTAGAAGGCGAGGATTGGAAGAGCTCCTACAATGAGCAGTTCTTC
d_call: NA
v_call: TRBV9
clone_size: NA
j_call: TRBJ2-1

cdr3_aa: CASSQEEGIGYIQYF
cdr3_nt: TGTGCCAGCAGCCAAGAGGAAGGGATCGGATACATTCAGTACTTC
d_call: NA
v_call: TRBV4-2
clone_size: NA
j_call: TRBJ2-4

cdr3_aa: CASSTGQSNIQYF
cdr3_nt: TGTGCCAGCAGCACCGGACAGAGTAACATTCAGTACTTC
d_call: NA
v_call: TRBV7-9
clone_size: NA
j_call: TRBJ2-4

cdr3_aa: CASSQDGGLDEQYF
cdr3_nt: TGCGCCAGCAGCCAAGATGGGGGACTAGACGAGCAGTACTTC
d_call: TRBD2
v_call: TRBV4-3
clone_size: NA
j_call: TRBJ2-7

cdr3_aa: CASSPTGVRTEAFF
cdr3_nt: TGTGCCAGCTCCCCGACAGGGGTGAGGACTGAAGCTTTCTTT
d_call: TRBD1
v_call: TRBV9
clone_size: NA
j_call: TRBJ1-1

cdr3_aa: CASSLAIGPEEFF
cdr3_nt: TGTGCCAGCAGCTTGGCCATTGGCCCCGAGGAGTTCTTC
d_call: NA
v_call: TRBV5-5
clone_size: NA
j_call: TRBJ2-1

cdr3_aa: CASSLVADEQFF
cdr3_nt: TGTGCCAGCAGCTTAGTGGCGGATGAGCAGTTCTTC
d_call: NA
v_call: TRBV7-9
clone_size: NA
j_call: TRBJ2-1

cdr3_aa: CAWSHSEGTEAFF
cdr3_nt: TGTGCCTGGAGTCACTCGGAAGGCACTGAAGCTTTCTTT
d_call: NA
v_call: TRBV30
clone_size: few
j_call: TRBJ1-1

cdr3_aa: CASSSGAGRQYF
cdr3_nt: TGTGCCAGCAGTTCCGGTGCGGGAAGGCAGTATTTT
d_call: NA
v_call: TRBV7-9
clone_size: NA
j_call: TRBJ2-3

cdr3_aa: CASQGQNIQYF
cdr3_nt: TGTGCCAGCCAGGGCCAAAACATTCAGTACTTC
d_call: NA
v_call: TRBV27
clone_size: NA
j_call: TRBJ2-4

cdr3_aa: CASSYSWNYGYTF
cdr3_nt: TGTGCCAGCAGTTACTCGTGGAACTATGGCTACACCTTC
d_call: NA
v_call: TRBV6-5
clone_size: once
j_call: TRBJ1-2

cdr3_aa: CATPGLAGGETQYF
cdr3_nt: TGTGCCACCCCGGGACTAGCGGGAGGGGAGACCCAGTACTTC
d_call: TRBD2
v_call: TRBV12-3/TRBV12-4
clone_size: NA
j_call: TRBJ2-5

cdr3_aa: CASTPGPVTSGRSNIQYF
cdr3_nt: TGTGCCAGCACCCCCGGCCCAGTGACTAGCGGGAGAAGTAACATTCAGTACTTC
d_call: TRBD2
v_call: TRBV28
clone_size: few
j_call: TRBJ2-4

cdr3_aa: CSVEVGELFF
cdr3_nt: TGCAGCGTTGAGGTCGGGGAGCTGTTTTTT
d_call: NA
v_call: TRBV29-1
clone_size: NA
j_call: TRBJ2-2

cdr3_aa: CASSVGPAGYNEQFF
cdr3_nt: TGTGCCAGCAGCGTAGGGCCGGCGGGGTACAATGAGCAGTTCTTC
d_call: NA
v_call: TRBV9
clone_size: NA
j_call: TRBJ2-1

cdr3_aa: CASSLGLFTEAFF
cdr3_nt: TGTGCCAGTAGTTTAGGGCTTTTCACTGAAGCTTTCTTT
d_call: NA
v_call: TRBV19
clone_size: NA
j_call: TRBJ1-1

cdr3_aa: CASSLFADQQETQYF
cdr3_nt: TGTGCCAGCAGCTTGTTTGCAGATCAACAAGAGACCCAGTACTTC
d_call: NA
v_call: TRBV5-4
clone_size: NA
j_call: TRBJ2-5

cdr3_aa: CASSESIAGIYEQYF
cdr3_nt: TGTGCCAGCAGTGAAAGTATAGCGGGGATTTACGAGCAGTACTTC
d_call: TRBD2
v_call: TRBV2
clone_size: NA
j_call: TRBJ2-7

cdr3_aa: CASSQDEKSGYEQYF
cdr3_nt: TGTGCCAGCAGCCAGGACGAAAAAAGCGGCTACGAGCAGTACTTC
d_call: NA
v_call: TRBV4-2
clone_size: NA
j_call: TRBJ2-7

cdr3_aa: CSASLEGQGWDQPQHF
cdr3_nt: TGCAGTGCTAGCCTAGAGGGACAGGGGTGGGATCAGCCCCAGCATTTT
d_call: TRBD1
v_call: TRBV20-1
clone_size: NA
j_call: TRBJ1-5

cdr3_aa: CASSSWDSSSTEAFF
cdr3_nt: TGTGCCAGCAGCTCCTGGGACTCCTCAAGCACTGAAGCTTTCTTT
d_call: NA
v_call: TRBV7-9
clone_size: once
j_call: TRBJ1-1

cdr3_aa: CAWGGQTEAFF
cdr3_nt: TGTGCCTGGGGGGGGCAAACTGAAGCTTTCTTT
d_call: NA
v_call: TRBV30
clone_size: NA
j_call: TRBJ1-1

cdr3_aa: CASSPVEIDLIQETQYF
cdr3_nt: TGTGCCAGCTCACCAGTAGAAATAGACTTAATCCAAGAGACCCAGTACTTC
d_call: NA
v_call: TRBV18
clone_size: NA
j_call: TRBJ2-5

cdr3_aa: CASSPDGTGGYEQYF
cdr3_nt: TGTGCCAGCAGCCCGGATGGGACAGGCGGCTACGAGCAGTACTTC
d_call: TRBD1
v_call: TRBV7-2
clone_size: few
j_call: TRBJ2-7

cdr3_aa: CATSRDWGHTEAFF
cdr3_nt: TGTGCCACCAGCAGAGATTGGGGACACACTGAAGCTTTCTTT
d_call: NA
v_call: TRBV15
clone_size: NA
j_call: TRBJ1-1

cdr3_aa: CASSSPLAGSYNEQFF
cdr3_nt: TGCGCCAGCAGCAGCCCACTAGCGGGCTCCTACAATGAGCAGTTCTTC
d_call: TRBD2
v_call: TRBV4-1
clone_size: NA
j_call: TRBJ2-1

cdr3_aa: CASSGGNSDEQFF
cdr3_nt: TGCGCCAGCAGCGGCGGGAACAGCGATGAGCAGTTCTTC
d_call: NA
v_call: TRBV5-1
clone_size: NA
j_call: TRBJ2-1

cdr3_aa: CASILDRNTEAFF
cdr3_nt: TGTGCCAGCATCCTTGACAGGAACACTGAAGCTTTCTTT
d_call: NA
v_call: TRBV11-2
clone_size: NA
j_call: TRBJ1-1

cdr3_aa: CASSPGGIEQYF
cdr3_nt: TGTGCCAGCTCACCAGGGGGGATCGAGCAGTACTTC
d_call: NA
v_call: TRBV18
clone_size: NA
j_call: TRBJ2-7

cdr3_aa: CASSPGSRTEAFF
cdr3_nt: TGTGCCAGCAGCCCCGGATCGAGGACTGAAGCTTTCTTT
d_call: NA
v_call: TRBV7-9
clone_size: few
j_call: TRBJ1-1

cdr3_aa: CASRSAGEGYEQYF
cdr3_nt: TGTGCCAGCAGATCAGCGGGAGAAGGATACGAGCAGTACTTC
d_call: TRBD2
v_call: TRBV6-2/TRBV6-3
clone_size: few
j_call: TRBJ2-7

cdr3_aa: CASSSGSQPQHF
cdr3_nt: TGTGCCAGCAGCTCAGGGAGTCAGCCCCAGCATTTT
d_call: NA
v_call: TRBV7-9
clone_size: once
j_call: TRBJ1-5

cdr3_aa: CASSLEGGGLYNEQFF
cdr3_nt: TGTGCCAGCAGCTTAGAGGGGGGAGGGCTCTACAATGAGCAGTTCTTC
d_call: NA
v_call: TRBV13
clone_size: NA
j_call: TRBJ2-1

cdr3_aa: CASSAGWFPGNTIYF
cdr3_nt: TGTGCCAGCAGCGCCGGTTGGTTCCCTGGAAACACCATATATTTT
d_call: NA
v_call: TRBV3-1
clone_size: NA
j_call: TRBJ1-3

cdr3_aa: CSVTDPEAFF
cdr3_nt: TGCAGCGTTACAGACCCCGAAGCTTTCTTT
d_call: NA
v_call: TRBV29-1
clone_size: NA
j_call: TRBJ1-1

cdr3_aa: CASSFRDRVAEAFF
cdr3_nt: TGTGCCAGCAGTTTCAGAGACAGGGTTGCTGAAGCTTTCTTT
d_call: TRBD1
v_call: TRBV6-2/TRBV6-3
clone_size: NA
j_call: TRBJ1-1

cdr3_aa: CASRPEFYNEQFF
cdr3_nt: TGCGCCAGCAGACCAGAATTCTACAATGAGCAGTTCTTC
d_call: NA
v_call: TRBV4-1
clone_size: NA
j_call: TRBJ2-1

cdr3_aa: CASSQGLQNTGELFF
cdr3_nt: TGCGCCAGCAGCCAAGGACTGCAGAACACCGGGGAGCTGTTTTTT
d_call: NA
v_call: TRBV4-1
clone_size: few
j_call: TRBJ2-2

cdr3_aa: CASSMRGYTF
cdr3_nt: TGTGCCAGCAGCATGCGCGGCTACACCTTC
d_call: NA
v_call: TRBV21-1
clone_size: NA
j_call: TRBJ1-2

cdr3_aa: CASSYDGVNEKLFF
cdr3_nt: TGTGCCAGCAGTTATGACGGGGTTAATGAAAAACTGTTTTTT
d_call: NA
v_call: TRBV6-5
clone_size: NA
j_call: TRBJ1-4